This TCR beta chain stems from a study of tumor-infiltrating lymphocytes in primary liver carcinoma. Study-level background: Samples had roughly 3.65 to 7.5 million productive TCRbeta reads, comparable between tissue types. Whole-study findings and limits: Tumor-adjacent and tumor-blood pairs shared less of their repertoires than tumor region pairs shared. Compared with blood, tumor repertoires held significantly more in their top 250 clones.

Blood RNA came from unsorted whole blood; germline DNA was also extracted. There were only treatment-naive patients, all with chronic HBV infection. Concerning this clonotype: The antigen is not known. A much larger clone lies a single base off, so this may be a read error.

Production of TCR beta cDNA used around 0.45 ug total RNA together with a constant-region primer. Slightly modified ARM-PCR, run as three nested multiplex PCR rounds, produced the TCR beta libraries. TRBV1-TRBV30 forward primers paired with a C-beta reverse primer were used in the first two PCR rounds, which ran roughly 9 cycles each. From the multiplex PCR reads, TCRdb called clonotypes with MiXCR, one entry per CDR3 protein. The sample yields fewer than 350,000 distinct CDR3 sequences, roughly 60% seen once. The germline V gene encodes CDR1 MNHEY and CDR2 SVGAGI. The CDR3 consists of 14 residues. Deletions cut 5 bases from V and 4 bases from J, with 13 bases between.

The origin of this receptor is a man aged 35 to 55 with primary liver carcinoma and hepatitis B virus infection. The chain employs TRBV6-5 and TRBJ2-3; no clear D. Sequenced: peripheral blood. The CDR3 region has the DNA TGTGCCAGCAGTCACATGGTGAACCCAGATACGCAGTATTTT. It specifies CASSHMVNPDTQYF.